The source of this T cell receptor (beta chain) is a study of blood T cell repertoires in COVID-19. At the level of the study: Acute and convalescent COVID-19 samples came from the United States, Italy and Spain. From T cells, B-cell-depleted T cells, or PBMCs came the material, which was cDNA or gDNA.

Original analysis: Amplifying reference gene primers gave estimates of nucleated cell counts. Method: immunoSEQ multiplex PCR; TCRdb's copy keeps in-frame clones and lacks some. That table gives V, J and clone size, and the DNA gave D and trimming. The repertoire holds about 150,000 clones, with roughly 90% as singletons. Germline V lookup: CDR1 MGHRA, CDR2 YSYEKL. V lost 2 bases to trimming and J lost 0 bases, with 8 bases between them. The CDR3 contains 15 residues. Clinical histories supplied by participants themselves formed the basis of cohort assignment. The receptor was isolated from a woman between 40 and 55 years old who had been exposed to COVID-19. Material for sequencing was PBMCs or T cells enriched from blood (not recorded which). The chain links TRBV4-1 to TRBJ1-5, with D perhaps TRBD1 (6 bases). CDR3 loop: CASSQYRDSNQPQHF. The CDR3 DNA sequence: TGCGCCAGCAGCCAATACAGGGATAGCAATCAGCCCCAGCATTTT.